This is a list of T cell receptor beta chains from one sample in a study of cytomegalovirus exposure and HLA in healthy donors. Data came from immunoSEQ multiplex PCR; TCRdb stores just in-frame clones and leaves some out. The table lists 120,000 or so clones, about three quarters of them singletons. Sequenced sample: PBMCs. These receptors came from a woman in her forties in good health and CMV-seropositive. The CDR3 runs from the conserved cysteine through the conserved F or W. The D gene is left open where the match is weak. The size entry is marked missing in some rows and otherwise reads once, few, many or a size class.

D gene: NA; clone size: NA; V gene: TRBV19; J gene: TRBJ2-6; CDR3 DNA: TGTGCCAGTAGTCCGTCTGGGGCCAACGTCCTGACTTTC; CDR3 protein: CASSPSGANVLTF
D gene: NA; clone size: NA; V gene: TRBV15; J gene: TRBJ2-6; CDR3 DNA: TGTGCCACCAGCAAGGGGACAACTGGGGCCAACGTCCTGACTTTC; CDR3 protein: CATSKGTTGANVLTF
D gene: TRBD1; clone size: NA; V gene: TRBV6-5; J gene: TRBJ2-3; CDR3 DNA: TGTGCCAGCAGTTTAAGAAGGCAGGGGGCCAAAGATACGCAGTATTTT; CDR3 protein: CASSLRRQGAKDTQYF
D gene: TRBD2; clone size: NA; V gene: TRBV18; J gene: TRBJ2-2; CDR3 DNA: TGTGCCAGCTCACCGCGCCGGCCCCTAGCGGGGACAAACACCGGGGAGCTGTTTTTT; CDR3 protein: CASSPRRPLAGTNTGELFF
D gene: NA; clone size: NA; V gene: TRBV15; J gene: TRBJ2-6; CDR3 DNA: TGTGCCACCAGCACTGCAGGGCCAGGGGCCAACGTCCTGACTTTC; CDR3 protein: CATSTAGPGANVLTF
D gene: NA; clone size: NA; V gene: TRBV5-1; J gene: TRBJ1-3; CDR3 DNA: TGCGCCAGCAGCCTAAGACAGGCGGACACCATATATTTT; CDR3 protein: CASSLRQADTIYF
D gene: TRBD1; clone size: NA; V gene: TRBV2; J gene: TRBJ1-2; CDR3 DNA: TGTGCCAGCAGTGCGACCCCGGGACAGGGGAACTATGGCTACACCTTC; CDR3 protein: CASSATPGQGNYGYTF
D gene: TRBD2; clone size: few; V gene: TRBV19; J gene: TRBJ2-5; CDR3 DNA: TGTGCCAGTAGGCGGACTAGCGGGGGAGAAGAGACCCAGTACTTC; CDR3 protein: CASRRTSGGEETQYF
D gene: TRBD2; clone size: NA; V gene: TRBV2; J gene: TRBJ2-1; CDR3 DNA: TGTGCCAGCAGTGAGATACTAGCGGGAGGGGGAAGTGAGCAGTTCTTC; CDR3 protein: CASSEILAGGGSEQFF
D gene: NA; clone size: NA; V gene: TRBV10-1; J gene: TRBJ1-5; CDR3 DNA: TGCGCCACCAGGGGCAGGGGTAGCAATCAGCCCCAGCATTTT; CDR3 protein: CATRGRGSNQPQHF
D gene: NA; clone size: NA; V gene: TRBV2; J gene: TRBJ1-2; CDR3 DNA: TGTGCCAGCAGTTCCCAGGGTCTCACGGAGGGCTACACCTTC; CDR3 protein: CASSSQGLTEGYTF
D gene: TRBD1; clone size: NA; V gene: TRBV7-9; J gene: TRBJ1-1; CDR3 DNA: TGTGCCAGCAGCCCGGACAGGGGGCAGTCGAACACTGAAGCTTTCTTT; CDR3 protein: CASSPDRGQSNTEAFF
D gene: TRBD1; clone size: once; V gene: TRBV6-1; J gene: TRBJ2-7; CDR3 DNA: TGTGCCGGGGGGGGACAGGGCGCCTACGAGCAGTACTTC; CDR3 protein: CAGGGQGAYEQYF
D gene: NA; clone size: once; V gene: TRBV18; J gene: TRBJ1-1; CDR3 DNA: TGTGCCAGCTCACCGCAGGGGCGCATGGATGCTTTCTTT; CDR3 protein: CASSPQGRMDAFF
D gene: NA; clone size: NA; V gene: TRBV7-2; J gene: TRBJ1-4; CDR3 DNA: TGTGCCAGCAGCTTAGGGCAGGGATTAGAAAAACTGTTTTTT; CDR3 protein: CASSLGQGLEKLFF
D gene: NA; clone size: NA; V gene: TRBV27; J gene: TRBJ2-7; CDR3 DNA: TGTGCCAGTCGGTACAGGGTCGGCTACGAGCAGTACTTC; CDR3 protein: CASRYRVGYEQYF
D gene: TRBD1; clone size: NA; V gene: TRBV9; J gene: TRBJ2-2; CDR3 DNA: TGTGCCAGCAGGGGAGGGACAGGGGAAACCGGGGAGCTGTTTTTT; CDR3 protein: CASRGGTGETGELFF
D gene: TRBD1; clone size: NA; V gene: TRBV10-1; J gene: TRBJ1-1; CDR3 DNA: TGCGCCACCGTACAGGGGGGGTTTAGGAACACTGAAGCTTTCTTT; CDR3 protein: CATVQGGFRNTEAFF
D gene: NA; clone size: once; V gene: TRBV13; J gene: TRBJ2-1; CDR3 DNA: TGTGCCAGCAGCTCCCGAAGGGGTCTTATCTCCTACAATGAGCAGTTCTTC; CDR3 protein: CASSSRRGLISYNEQFF
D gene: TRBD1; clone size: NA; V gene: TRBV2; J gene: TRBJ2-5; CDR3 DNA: TGTGCCAGCAGTCGCAACAGATTCGGACAGGGGGCTCGAGAGACCCAGTACTTC; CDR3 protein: CASSRNRFGQGARETQYF
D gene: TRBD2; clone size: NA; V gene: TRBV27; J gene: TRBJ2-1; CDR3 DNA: TGTGCCAGCAGTTTTGCGACTAGCGGTTTCAATGAGCAGTTCTTC; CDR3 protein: CASSFATSGFNEQFF
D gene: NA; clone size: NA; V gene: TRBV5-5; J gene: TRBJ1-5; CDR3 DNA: TGTGCCAGCAGTTTCGACAACCTTAGCAATCAGCCCCAGCATTTT; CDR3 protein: CASSFDNLSNQPQHF
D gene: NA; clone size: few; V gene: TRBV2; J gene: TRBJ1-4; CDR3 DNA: TGTGCCAGCAATTCCGGGACATTGGCTGAAAAACTGTTTTTT; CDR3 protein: CASNSGTLAEKLFF
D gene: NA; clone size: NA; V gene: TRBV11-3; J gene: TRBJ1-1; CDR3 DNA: TGTGCCAGCAGCTTAACGGTGAACACTGAAGCTTTCTTT; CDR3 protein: CASSLTVNTEAFF
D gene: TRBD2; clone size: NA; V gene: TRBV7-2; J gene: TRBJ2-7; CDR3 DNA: TGTGCCAGCAGCCCCGACCCCCTAGCGGGGAACTACGAGCAGTACTTC; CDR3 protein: CASSPDPLAGNYEQYF
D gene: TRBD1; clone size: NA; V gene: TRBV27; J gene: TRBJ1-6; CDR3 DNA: TGTGCCAGCAGTCCGACATACAGGGGAAAGAACTCACCCCTCCACTTT; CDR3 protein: CASSPTYRGKNSPLHF
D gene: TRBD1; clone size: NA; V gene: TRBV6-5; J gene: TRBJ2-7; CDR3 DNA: TGTGCCAGCAGTTACTCGACAGGGAACCCCTACGAGCAGTACTTC; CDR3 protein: CASSYSTGNPYEQYF
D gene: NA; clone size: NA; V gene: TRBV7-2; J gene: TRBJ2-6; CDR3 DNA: TGTGCCAGCAGCCGAGGGGGTCCAAACGAGGCTGGGGCCAACGTCCTGACTTTC; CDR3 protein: CASSRGGPNEAGANVLTF
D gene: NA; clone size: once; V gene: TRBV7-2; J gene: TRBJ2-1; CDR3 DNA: TGTGCCAGCAGCTTAGAGACGGGAGTCGGTATTGATGAGCAGTTCTTC; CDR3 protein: CASSLETGVGIDEQFF
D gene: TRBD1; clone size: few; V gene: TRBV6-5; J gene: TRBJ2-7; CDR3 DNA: TGTGCCAGCAGTTACCGGGACAGGGGCTACGAGCAGTACTTC; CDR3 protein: CASSYRDRGYEQYF
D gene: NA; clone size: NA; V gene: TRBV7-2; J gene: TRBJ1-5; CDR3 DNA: TGTGCCAGCAGCTTAGGGGCCCATCAGCCCCAGCATTTT; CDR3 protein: CASSLGAHQPQHF
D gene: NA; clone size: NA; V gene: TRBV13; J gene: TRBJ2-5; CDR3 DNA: TGTGCCAGCAGCCCACGAGAGGCCCAGTACTTC; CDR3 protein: CASSPREAQYF
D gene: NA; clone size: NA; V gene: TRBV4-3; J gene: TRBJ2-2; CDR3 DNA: TGCGCCAGCAGCCAAGATCGCGTCACCGGGGAGCTGTTTTTT; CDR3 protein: CASSQDRVTGELFF
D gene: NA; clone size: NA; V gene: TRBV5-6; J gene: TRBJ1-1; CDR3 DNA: TGTGCCACCCGGGGGGGGATAAAGAACACTGAAGCTTTCTTT; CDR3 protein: CATRGGIKNTEAFF
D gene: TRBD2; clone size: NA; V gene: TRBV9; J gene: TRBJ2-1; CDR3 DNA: TGTGCCAGCAGCGTAGGCCAGGCTAGCGGTCGCTCCTACAATGAGCAGTTCTTC; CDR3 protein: CASSVGQASGRSYNEQFF
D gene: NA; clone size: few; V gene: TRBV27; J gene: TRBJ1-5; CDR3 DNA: TGTGCCAGCAGTTTGGAGGGTTTAAGCAATCAGCCCCAGCATTTT; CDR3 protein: CASSLEGLSNQPQHF
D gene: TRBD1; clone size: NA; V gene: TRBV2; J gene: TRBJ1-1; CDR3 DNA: TGTGCCACCCCTGACAGGGGGCCTAACACTGAAGCTTTCTTT; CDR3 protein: CATPDRGPNTEAFF
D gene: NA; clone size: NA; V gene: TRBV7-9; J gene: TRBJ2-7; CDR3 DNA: TGTGCCAGCAGCCAGACTAGTGGGAACGAGCAGTACTTC; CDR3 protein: CASSQTSGNEQYF
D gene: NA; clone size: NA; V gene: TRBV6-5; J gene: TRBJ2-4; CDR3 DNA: TGTGCCAGCAGAGGAGGGATTGTGGACATTCAGTACTTC; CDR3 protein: CASRGGIVDIQYF
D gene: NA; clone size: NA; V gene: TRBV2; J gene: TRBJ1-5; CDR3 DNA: TGTGCCAGCAGAGGACAGCTCAATCAGCCCCAGCATTTT; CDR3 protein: CASRGQLNQPQHF
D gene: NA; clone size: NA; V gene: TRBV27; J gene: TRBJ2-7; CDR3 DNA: TGTGCCAGCAGTCTACGCGGCGAGCAGTACTTC; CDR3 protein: CASSLRGEQYF
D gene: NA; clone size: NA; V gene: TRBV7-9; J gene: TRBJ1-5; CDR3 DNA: TGTGCCAGCAGCTTAGGTGGGGGGGATCAGCCCCAGCATTTT; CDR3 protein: CASSLGGGDQPQHF
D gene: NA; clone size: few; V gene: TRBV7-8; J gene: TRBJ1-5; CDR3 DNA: TGTGCCAGCAGCTTAGAAGAGAACAATCAGCCCCAGCATTTT; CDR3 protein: CASSLEENNQPQHF
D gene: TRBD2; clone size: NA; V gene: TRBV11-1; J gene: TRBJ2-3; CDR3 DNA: TGTGCCAGCAGGCAAGATGTGTCAGCGGGGGGGAGCACAGATACGCAGTATTTT; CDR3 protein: CASRQDVSAGGSTDTQYF
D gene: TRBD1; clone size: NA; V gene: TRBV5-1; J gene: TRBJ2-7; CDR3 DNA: TGCGCCAGCAGCTTGTGGGGCCGGACAGGGGTTGACGAGCAGTACTTC; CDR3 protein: CASSLWGRTGVDEQYF
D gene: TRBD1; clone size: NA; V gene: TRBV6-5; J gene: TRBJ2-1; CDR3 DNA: TGTGCCAGCAGTCCGGGACAGGGGAGAAATGAGCAGTTCTTC; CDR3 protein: CASSPGQGRNEQFF
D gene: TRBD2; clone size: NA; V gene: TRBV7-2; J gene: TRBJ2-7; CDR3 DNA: TGTGCCAGCAGCCGACTAGCGGAGTATTACGAGCAGTACTTC; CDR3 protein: CASSRLAEYYEQYF
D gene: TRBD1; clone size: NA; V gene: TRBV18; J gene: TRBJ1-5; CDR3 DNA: TGTGCCAGCTCACCAGGGACAGTTCCCAATCAGCCCCAGCATTTT; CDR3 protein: CASSPGTVPNQPQHF
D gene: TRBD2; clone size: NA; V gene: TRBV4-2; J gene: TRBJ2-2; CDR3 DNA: TGTGCCAGCAGCCAAGAAGGACTAGTACACGGGGAGCTGTTTTTT; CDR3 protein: CASSQEGLVHGELFF
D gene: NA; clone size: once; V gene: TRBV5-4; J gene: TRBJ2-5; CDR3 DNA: TGTGCCAGCAGCGGCAGTAACCGTCAAGAGACCCAGTACTTC; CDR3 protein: CASSGSNRQETQYF
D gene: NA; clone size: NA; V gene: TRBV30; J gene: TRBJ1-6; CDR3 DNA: TGTGCCTGGAGTGAGAGTCACTATTCACCCCTCCACTTT; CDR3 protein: CAWSESHYSPLHF
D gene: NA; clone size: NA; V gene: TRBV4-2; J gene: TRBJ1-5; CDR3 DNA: TGTGCCAGCAGCCAAGATTTGAGACAGAATCAGCCCCAGCATTTT; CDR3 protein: CASSQDLRQNQPQHF
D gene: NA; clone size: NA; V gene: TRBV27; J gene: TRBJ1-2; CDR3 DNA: TGTGCCAGCAGTTTATCCTCAGGGTATGGCTACACCTTC; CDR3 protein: CASSLSSGYGYTF
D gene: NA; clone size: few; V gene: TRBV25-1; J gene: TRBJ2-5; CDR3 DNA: TGTGCCAGCAGTGAATCGATAACAGGGCAAGGGGAGCAGTACTTC; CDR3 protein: CASSESITGQGEQYF
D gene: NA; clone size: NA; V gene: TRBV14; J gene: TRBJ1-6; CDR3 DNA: TGTGCCAGCAGCCAAGACCGCAGGTTGGATTCACCCCTCCACTTT; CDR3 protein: CASSQDRRLDSPLHF